The 3 T cell receptor beta chains below all came from one sample that was sequenced in a study of T cell responses to AZD1222 COVID-19 vaccine. Sequenced by immunoSEQ multiplex PCR; TCRdb stores in-frame clones only, minus some. The table records roughly 120,000 clones, 87% of them present only once. Source: peripheral blood, taken on day 0 of AZD1222 vaccination. These receptors all come from an adult in good health.

The rearrangement links TRBV28 to TRBJ1-5; D call uncertain. CDR3 length: 14 amino acids. Germline CDR1 reads MDHEN; CDR2 reads SYDVKM. Trimming took off 3 bases at V and 3 bases at J, with 9 bases between the two ends. CDR3 amino acids: CASSFGGNNQPQHF. The CDR3 bases are TGTGCCAGCAGTTTTGGAGGAAACAATCAGCCCCAGCATTTT.

This clone was found once. The J gene is TRBJ1-2, the V gene TRBV5-4; 7 bases agree with TRBD1. The CDR3 has 15 amino acids. From germline, CDR1 is SGHNT and CDR2 YYREEE (reference sequence). V lost 4 bases and J lost 3; bases outside the gene matches: 9. CDR3 sequence reads: CASSLGGQGDYGYTF. CDR3 in DNA: TGTGCCAGCAGCCTAGGTGGGCAGGGGGACTATGGCTACACCTTC. The full variable domain, completed using reference TRBV5-4 and TRBJ1-2, is ETGVTQSPTHLIKTRGQQVTLRCSSQSGHNTVSWYQQALGQGPQFIFQYYREEENGRGNFPPRFSGLQFPNYSSELNVNALELDDSALYLCASSLGGQGDYGYTFGSGTRLTVV.

This chain connects TRBV7-2 to TRBJ2-3, with 8 bases aligning to TRBD2. With 1 base clipped from V and 2 bases from J, the junction kept 5 bases outside the gene matches. The CDR3 extends over 16 amino acids. Germline CDR1 and CDR2: SGHTA and FQGNSA. CDR3 DNA sequence: TGTGCCAGCAGCTTAGATCGGGGGGGGTTCACAGATACGCAGTATTTT. It yields the protein CASSLDRGGFTDTQYF.